These T cell receptor beta chains were read from a single sample in a study of blood T cell repertoires in COVID-19. TCRdb's table, derived via immunoSEQ multiplex PCR, lists solely in-frame clones and lacks some. Among some 96,000 clones, about 90% were seen once, and the ten largest hold 7% to 9%. The sequencing sample was made of peripheral blood. All receptors derive from a man aged 25 to 45 in a cohort sampled during active COVID-19. Both conserved end residues are part of each CDR3. Each record gives: D gene, J gene, V gene, clone size, CDR3 protein, CDR3 DNA. D genes are given only for firm matches. Size is omitted from some rows. Given values are once, few, many or a class for expanded clones.

>TRBD2|TRBJ2-3|TRBV14|.
CASSQDPRDNVAGGSTDTQYF
TGTGCCAGCAGCCAAGATCCCCGCGACAACGTAGCGGGGGGGAGCACAGATACGCAGTATTTT
>TRBD2|TRBJ2-1|TRBV6-1|few
CASSALFSGGAFEQFF
TGTGCCAGCAGTGCTCTTTTTAGCGGGGGGGCTTTCGAGCAGTTCTTC
>TRBD1|TRBJ1-4|TRBV5-3|.
CARSHHGTGSNSNEKLFF
TGTGCCAGAAGCCACCACGGGACAGGATCGAACTCTAATGAAAAACTGTTTTTT
>.|TRBJ2-1|TRBV4-1|.
CASSQDRNRVFF
TGCGCCAGCAGCCAAGACCGGAACAGGGTGTTCTTC
>TRBD1|TRBJ2-4|TRBV28|.
CASSTTTGICF
TGTGCCAGCAGTACCACGACAGGGATCTGCTTC
>TRBD1|TRBJ1-4|TRBV10-1|.
CASSLSGTGDEKLFF
TGCGCCAGCAGTTTATCCGGGACAGGGGATGAAAAACTGTTTTTT
>TRBD1|TRBJ1-1|TRBV10-3|.
CAIRGRGKNTEAFF
TGTGCCATCAGGGGCAGGGGGAAAAACACTGAAGCTTTCTTT
>TRBD1|TRBJ1-4|TRBV6-5|.
CASRLDRGNEKLFF
TGTGCCAGCAGACTCGACAGGGGTAATGAAAAACTGTTTTTT
>TRBD1|TRBJ2-3|TRBV10-1|.
CASSEYPGQSSTDTQYF
TGCGCCAGCAGTGAGTACCCGGGACAGTCTAGCACAGATACGCAGTATTTT
>TRBD1|TRBJ2-2|TRBV11-1|few
CASRTRTGGYTGELFF
TGTGCCAGCAGGACGCGGACAGGGGGCTACACCGGGGAGCTGTTTTTT
>TRBD2|TRBJ2-1|TRBV6-2/TRBV6-3|once
CASSRGGGTYNEQFF
TGTGCCAGCAGCCGCGGGGGGGGAACCTACAATGAGCAGTTCTTC
>TRBD2|TRBJ2-1|TRBV7-8|once
CASSPELAGVSYNEQFF
TGTGCCAGCAGCCCGGAGCTAGCGGGGGTATCCTACAATGAGCAGTTCTTC
>TRBD2|TRBJ2-5|TRBV12-5|.
CASGLRLAGIQETQYF
TGTGCTAGTGGTTTAAGACTAGCGGGTATCCAAGAGACCCAGTACTTC
>TRBD1|TRBJ1-2|TRBV5-1|.
CASSGSGTGGKVGGYTF
TGCGCCAGCAGCGGCTCAGGGACAGGGGGAAAAGTGGGCGGCTACACCTTC
>TRBD2|TRBJ2-1|TRBV7-6|.
CASSLGSGGAWNEQFF
TGTGCCAGCAGCTTAGGATCCGGGGGGGCATGGAATGAGCAGTTCTTC
>.|TRBJ1-3|TRBV2|.
CASSEKDRISGNTIYF
TGTGCCAGCAGTGAGAAGGACAGAATATCTGGAAACACCATATATTTT
>TRBD2|TRBJ2-7|TRBV7-9|.
CASSRTSGGAGEQYF
TGTGCCAGCAGCCGGACTAGCGGGGGGGCCGGCGAGCAGTACTTC
>TRBD1|TRBJ2-2|TRBV30|.
CAWEWTGGGGRLFF
TGTGCCTGGGAATGGACAGGGGGTGGGGGTAGGCTGTTTTTT
>TRBD1|TRBJ2-5|TRBV5-1|.
CASSLLGAGGEETQYF
TGCGCCAGCAGCTTGTTAGGGGCAGGGGGAGAAGAGACCCAGTACTTC
>TRBD1|TRBJ1-5|TRBV3-1/TRBV3-2|.
CASSQATGGQPQHF
TGTGCCAGCAGCCAAGCGACAGGGGGGCAGCCCCAGCATTTT
>.|TRBJ2-3|TRBV5-1|.
CASSFTGHTSTDTQYF
TGCGCCAGCAGCTTTACGGGACACACTAGCACAGATACGCAGTATTTT
>TRBD2|TRBJ2-5|TRBV7-9|.
CASSLERGAYETQYF
TGTGCCAGCAGCTTAGAGCGGGGGGCCTACGAGACCCAGTACTTC
>TRBD1|TRBJ1-5|TRBV7-9|.
CASSFGTDRNQPQHF
TGTGCCAGCAGCTTTGGGACAGACAGAAACCAGCCCCAGCATTTT
>TRBD1|TRBJ2-7|TRBV4-3|.
CASSQDGRDRDYEQYF
TGCGCCAGCAGCCAAGATGGAAGGGACAGGGACTACGAGCAGTACTTC
>.|TRBJ2-2|TRBV7-9|.
CASSLVQGRTGELFF
TGTGCCAGCAGCTTAGTCCAAGGGAGGACCGGGGAGCTGTTTTTT
>.|TRBJ1-5|TRBV27|.
CASTRVSNQPQHF
TGTGCCAGCACTCGGGTTTCCAATCAGCCCCAGCATTTT
>.|TRBJ2-2|TRBV30|.
CAWSGRSWELFF
TGTGCCTGGAGTGGTAGATCTTGGGAGCTGTTTTTT
>.|TRBJ1-5|TRBV19|.
CASDRKYSNQPQHF
TGTGCCAGCGACAGGAAATATAGCAATCAGCCCCAGCATTTT
>TRBD2|TRBJ2-2|TRBV5-4|.
CASSPGGTTRTGELFF
TGTGCCAGCAGCCCGGGGGGGACTACTCGCACCGGGGAGCTGTTTTTT
>TRBD1|TRBJ1-3|TRBV5-1|.
CASSPTGARIYSGNTIYF
TGCGCCAGCAGCCCGACAGGGGCCCGAATCTACTCTGGAAACACCATATATTTT
>TRBD1|TRBJ2-1|TRBV3-1/TRBV3-2|.
CASSQTRGGGEQFF
TGTGCCAGCAGCCAGACCCGAGGGGGCGGGGAGCAGTTCTTC
>.|TRBJ2-7|TRBV7-2|.
CASSLGGGLEQYF
TGTGCCAGCAGCTTAGGAGGAGGGCTCGAGCAGTACTTC
>.|TRBJ1-4|TRBV3-1/TRBV3-2|.
CASSQPSGKSEKLFF
TGTGCCAGCAGCCAACCCTCGGGGAAGAGTGAAAAACTGTTTTTT
>.|TRBJ2-1|TRBV28|.
CASTPTGTPHEQFF
TGTGCCAGCACCCCAACCGGGACACCCCATGAGCAGTTCTTC
>.|TRBJ2-6|TRBV5-1|.
CASSQRGGGANVLTF
TGCGCCAGCAGCCAAAGGGGTGGAGGGGCCAACGTCCTGACTTTC